These T cell receptor beta chains were read from a single sample in a study of T cells in Graves' hyperthyroidism and ophthalmopathy. In TCRdb, the multiplex PCR reads were re-called with MiXCR into one record per CDR3 protein. The repertoire holds approximately 250,000 distinct CDR3 sequences, with approximately 23% as singletons. Sequences were obtained from blood. The receptor source for this set is a woman in her thirties or forties with Graves' ophthalmopathy. Each CDR3 is given with its conserved first and last residue. Each record gives: CDR3 length, V gene, D gene, clone size, J gene, CDR3 protein, CDR3 DNA. A D gene is named only where the DNA matches it firmly. Clone size is given for some rows only: seen once, a few or many times, or a class if the clone is expanded.

15	TRBV28	TRBD2	many	TRBJ2-4	CASRAGGEGGNIQYF	TGTGCCAGCAGGGCGGGAGGAGAGGGCGGAAACATTCAGTACTTC
15	TRBV7-2	TRBD2	many	TRBJ2-7	CASSLGDYTSYEQYF	TGTGCCAGCAGCTTAGGGGACTATACATCCTACGAGCAGTACTTC
14	TRBV6-4	-	few	TRBJ2-2	CASSEDSEAGELFF	TGTGCCAGCAGTGAGGATTCTGAGGCGGGGGAGCTGTTTTTT
15	TRBV12-5	TRBD1	-	TRBJ1-1	CASGLVTGGSTEAFF	TGTGCTAGTGGTTTGGTGACAGGGGGGAGCACTGAAGCTTTCTTT
16	TRBV25-1	-	many	TRBJ2-5	CASSEFGGQGRETQYF	TGTGCCAGCAGTGAATTCGGGGGCCAGGGGAGGGAGACCCAGTACTTC
13	TRBV7-6	-	many	TRBJ2-7	CASSLARPDEQYF	TGTGCCAGCAGCTTAGCGAGACCTGACGAGCAGTACTTC
14	TRBV6-2/TRBV6-3	TRBD1	-	TRBJ1-2	CASSYLGQGYGYTF	TGTGCCAGCAGTTACCTGGGACAGGGTTATGGATACACCTTC
14	TRBV20-1	TRBD1	-	TRBJ1-5	CSATDRGPDQPQHF	TGCAGTGCTACCGACAGGGGTCCCGATCAGCCCCAGCATTTT
14	TRBV28	-	many	TRBJ2-5	CASSLSRYQETQYF	TGTGCCAGCAGTTTGTCACGGTACCAAGAGACCCAGTACTTC
15	TRBV9	-	few	TRBJ2-1	CASSVEPLSYNEQFF	TGTGCCAGCAGCGTAGAGCCCCTCTCCTACAATGAGCAGTTCTTC
14	TRBV6-5	-	many	TRBJ2-7	CASRSGEYSYEQYF	TGTGCCAGCCGGTCGGGGGAATACTCCTACGAGCAGTACTTC
15	TRBV12-3/TRBV12-4	TRBD2	many	TRBJ2-7	CASSLGPSGSGEQYF	TGTGCCAGCAGTTTAGGGCCTAGCGGGAGTGGCGAGCAGTACTTC
14	TRBV5-1	TRBD1	few	TRBJ2-2	CASSSGGCTGELFF	TGCGCCAGCAGCTCAGGGGGCTGCACCGGGGAGCTGTTTTTT
14	TRBV29-1	TRBD2	-	TRBJ2-7	CSVAGLAGGREQYF	TGCAGCGTGGCTGGACTAGCGGGAGGGCGCGAGCAGTACTTC
15	TRBV9	-	many	TRBJ1-5	CASSVVTGPNQPQHF	TGTGCCAGCAGCGTAGTAACGGGGCCCAATCAGCCCCAGCATTTT
17	TRBV4-2	TRBD2	many	TRBJ2-7	CASSQDHPSGSPHEQYF	TGTGCCAGCAGCCAAGATCATCCTAGCGGGAGCCCTCACGAGCAGTACTTC
12	TRBV3-1	-	many	TRBJ2-5	CASSQDGATQYF	TGTGCCAGCAGCCAAGATGGGGCGACCCAGTACTTC
13	TRBV28	-	many	TRBJ2-2	CAVTGPVGGELFF	TGTGCTGTCACGGGTCCCGTAGGCGGGGAGCTGTTTTTT
14	TRBV27	TRBD1	-	TRBJ1-2	CASSLYGTGDLYTF	TGTGCCAGCAGTTTATACGGGACAGGAGACCTCTACACCTTC
13	TRBV6-5	-	many	TRBJ1-1	CAAGGLLDTEAFF	TGTGCCGCCGGGGGTTTACTGGACACTGAAGCTTTCTTT
15	TRBV15	-	many	TRBJ2-7	CATSRDLGGALEQYF	TGTGCCACCAGCAGAGATCTGGGGGGGGCACTAGAGCAGTACTTC
17	TRBV6-5	TRBD2	-	TRBJ2-5	CASSYSYAFSGRETQYF	TGTGCCAGCAGTTACTCGTATGCATTTAGCGGGAGGGAGACCCAGTACTTC
14	TRBV12-5	-	-	TRBJ2-5	CASGKGKSQETQYF	TGTGCTAGTGGTAAGGGGAAAAGCCAAGAGACCCAGTACTTC
14	TRBV5-6	-	-	TRBJ2-5	CASSSVRGRETQYF	TGTGCCAGCAGCTCAGTTAGAGGGCGGGAGACCCAGTACTTC
13	TRBV6-1	-	many	TRBJ1-2	CASRRREPGSYTF	TGTGCCAGCAGGAGGCGGGAGCCGGGAAGCTACACCTTC
16	TRBV7-3	-	many	TRBJ2-2	CASSLNPLSNTGELFF	TGTGCCAGCAGCTTAAATCCGCTGTCGAACACCGGGGAGCTGTTTTTT
14	TRBV4-1	-	few	TRBJ1-5	CASTLRQGDQPQHF	TGCGCCAGCACCCTCCGGCAGGGCGATCAGCCCCAGCATTTT
14	TRBV28	TRBD1	many	TRBJ2-7	CASRQQGWPYEQYF	TGTGCCAGCAGGCAACAGGGGTGGCCCTACGAGCAGTACTTC
15	TRBV20-1	TRBD2	many	TRBJ2-2	CSARGTSGIVGELFF	TGCAGTGCTAGGGGGACTAGCGGGATCGTCGGGGAGCTGTTTTTT
12	TRBV28	-	many	TRBJ1-1	CASSLGQGEAFF	TGTGCCAGCAGTTTGGGGCAGGGTGAGGCTTTCTTT
15	TRBV6-5	-	-	TRBJ1-5	CASSYSGQSNQPQHF	TGTGCCAGCAGTTACTCTGGGCAGAGCAATCAGCCCCAGCATTTT
14	TRBV29-1	-	many	TRBJ2-7	CSVADSLTTYEQYF	TGCAGCGTAGCTGACAGCCTTACGACCTACGAGCAGTACTTC
13	TRBV12-3/TRBV12-4	TRBD2	few	TRBJ2-7	CASRPLAGDEQYF	TGTGCCAGCAGACCTCTCGCGGGGGACGAGCAGTACTTC
13	TRBV5-6	-	many	TRBJ1-2	CASSGLIPGGYTF	TGTGCCAGCAGCGGCCTCATTCCGGGTGGCTACACCTTC
13	TRBV7-2	TRBD1	many	TRBJ2-7	CASSPDRAYEQYF	TGTGCCAGCAGCCCTGACAGGGCCTACGAGCAGTACTTC
14	TRBV30	TRBD1	few	TRBJ1-5	CAWSKRTGNQPQHF	TGTGCCTGGAGTAAGAGGACAGGAAATCAGCCCCAGCATTTT
14	TRBV24-1	TRBD1	many	TRBJ2-7	CATNETGGSYEQYF	TGTGCCACCAATGAGACAGGGGGCTCCTACGAGCAGTACTTC
12	TRBV28	-	many	TRBJ2-7	CASSDINYEQYF	TGTGCCAGCAGCGACATAAACTACGAGCAGTACTTC
16	TRBV27	-	-	TRBJ1-1	CASSLSLGAMNTEAFF	TGTGCCAGCAGTTTAAGTTTGGGCGCTATGAACACTGAAGCTTTCTTT
14	TRBV2	-	many	TRBJ1-2	CASSEREANYGYTF	TGTGCCAGCAGTGAGAGGGAAGCCAACTATGGCTACACCTTC
13	TRBV24-1	TRBD1	-	TRBJ1-1	CATSDTGTARTFF	TGTGCCACCAGTGATACCGGGACAGCGCGAACTTTCTTT
15	TRBV28	TRBD1	-	TRBJ2-2	CASRDREPLTGELFF	TGTGCCAGCAGAGACAGGGAGCCATTGACCGGGGAGCTGTTTTTT
15	TRBV12-3/TRBV12-4	-	many	TRBJ2-3	CASSPKFDTTDTQYF	TGTGCCAGCAGCCCTAAATTCGACACCACAGATACGCAGTATTTT
17	TRBV15	TRBD2	many	TRBJ2-2	CATSWGTSGSYTGELFF	TGTGCCACCAGTTGGGGTACTAGCGGGAGTTACACCGGGGAGCTGTTTTTT
12	TRBV12-3/TRBV12-4	-	-	TRBJ2-1	CASNLASYEQFF	TGTGCCAGCAATTTAGCGAGCTACGAGCAGTTCTTC
13	TRBV20-1	TRBD1	-	TRBJ2-5	CSARTGVAETQYF	TGCAGTGCGAGAACAGGGGTGGCAGAGACCCAGTACTTC
14	TRBV7-2	-	many	TRBJ1-1	CASSNRVGNTEAFF	TGTGCCAGCAGCAACAGGGTTGGGAACACTGAAGCTTTCTTT
14	TRBV12-3/TRBV12-4	TRBD2	many	TRBJ2-5	CASSRGSGGETQYF	TGTGCCAGCAGTCGCGGGAGCGGGGGAGAGACCCAGTACTTC
15	TRBV6-1	-	-	TRBJ2-5	CASSDFFRAQETQYF	TGTGCCAGCAGTGATTTTTTTAGGGCCCAAGAGACCCAGTACTTC
15	TRBV28	-	once	TRBJ1-5	CASSLSDSFNQPQHF	TGTGCCAGCAGTTTATCCGACAGCTTCAATCAGCCCCAGCATTTT
13	TRBV12-3/TRBV12-4	TRBD1	-	TRBJ2-7	CASSLRGNYEQYF	TGTGCCAGCAGCCTCAGGGGGAACTACGAGCAGTACTTC
14	TRBV12-3/TRBV12-4	-	few	TRBJ2-7	CASSHGDSVYEQYF	TGTGCCAGCAGCCACGGGGACTCTGTCTACGAGCAGTACTTC